A selection of T cell receptor beta chains follows, all from one sample in a study of blood T cells in healthy people across ages. TCRdb re-analysed the 5' RACE reads in MiXCR, keeping a single row per CDR3 protein. This sample has roughly 930,000 distinct CDR3 sequences; 48% occur once, and the top ten carry around an eighth. Sequences were obtained from blood. Source of these receptors: a man aged 30 to 39 in good health. CDR3s include the opening cysteine and the closing phenylalanine or tryptophan. Fields, in order: J gene, V gene, CDR3 protein.

TRBJ2-3 | TRBV5-1 | CASSLADSRSDTQYF
TRBJ2-1 | TRBV4-3 | CASSSAARNEQFF
TRBJ2-5 | TRBV6-5 | CASSRTGIPQETQYF
TRBJ2-6 | TRBV5-6 | CASRPFGSGANVLTF
TRBJ1-3 | TRBV13 | CASSQVWTSLDYSGNTIYF
TRBJ2-1 | TRBV27 | CASSRNGGSYNEQFF
TRBJ1-2 | TRBV25-1 | CTSSEGWGGYTF
TRBJ2-4 | TRBV20-1 | CSALMSKNIQYF
TRBJ2-7 | TRBV5-1 | CASRRSGDSYEQYF
TRBJ2-1 | TRBV9 | CASSARSGGPYEQFF
TRBJ2-7 | TRBV20-1 | CSALTGASEQYF
TRBJ2-2 | TRBV6-4 | CASSAGTDTGELFF
TRBJ2-1 | TRBV6-2/TRBV6-3 | CASTPGFAPYKEQFF
TRBJ2-1 | TRBV4-2 | CASSPLSGGKGNEQFF
TRBJ2-5 | TRBV20-1 | CSATRTSGGETQYF
TRBJ2-5 | TRBV3-1 | CASSQDLRSRPGEQYF
TRBJ1-2 | TRBV4-1 | CASSQGNMGGYTF
TRBJ2-6 | TRBV2 | CASSRDRTPGANVLTF
TRBJ2-1 | TRBV20-1 | CSARRKGALYNEQFF
TRBJ2-2 | TRBV9 | CASSVSIAGMAGELFF
TRBJ1-5 | TRBV6-6 | CASSYPDRGNHQPQHF
TRBJ2-1 | TRBV6-6 | CASTGELVSYNEQFF
TRBJ2-3 | TRBV6-5 | CASSPRRTITDTQYF